A single sample is the source of the 6 T cell receptor beta chains below, sequenced in a study of shared clonotypes between healthy human individuals. The assay was immunoSEQ multiplex PCR, and TCRdb's table has in-frame clones only and misses some. The sample has 2,500,000 or so clones; over 85% are singletons. The source material was naive CD4+ T cells sorted from blood. As for subset: CD45RA+ positively selected. The source of these receptors is a young man in good health.

The rearrangement joins TRBV5-1 to TRBJ2-5; tentative D call: TRBD2 (5 bases). CDR1 and CDR2 from the germline V gene are SGHRS and YFSETQ. This CDR3 is built from 14 residues. With 1 base removed from V and 3 bases from J, the gap between germline ends came to 10 bases. Here the CDR3 DNA reads TGCGCCAGCAGCTTGAAGGCGGGTAAAGAGACCCAGTACTTC. Protein product: CASSLKAGKETQYF. Filled out from reference TRBV5-1 and TRBJ2-5, the complete variable domain reads KAGVTQTPRYLIKTRGQQVTLSCSPISGHRSVSWYQQTPGQGLQFLFEYFSETQRNKGNFPGRFSGRQFSNSRSEMNVSTLELGDSALYLCASSLKAGKETQYFGPGTRLLVL.

The chain couples TRBV7-2 to TRBJ2-3; the match to TRBD2 covers 10 bases. In germline, CDR1 is SGHTA, CDR2 FQGNSA. The CDR3 extends over 16 amino acids. The V and J ends lost 3 bases and 5 bases, in that order; junction bases with no gene match: 8. In DNA, the CDR3 is TGTGCCAGCAGCTTTTCTAGCGGGAGAAGTGGAGATACGCAGTATTTT. It yields the protein CASSFSSGRSGDTQYF.

The genes are TRBV6-5 and TRBJ2-7; the D gene is possibly TRBD1 (6 bases). CDR3 length equals 14 residues. CDR1 is MNHEY, CDR2 SVGAGI, per germline. Trimming cost V 2 bases and J 5 bases, with 13 bases left between them. The CDR3 sequence: CASSYTGQTHEQYF. DNA of the CDR3: TGTGCCAGCAGTTACACTGGACAGACCCACGAGCAGTACTTC.

The CDR3 DNA is TGTGCCAGCAGCCTCCGGGAGCACAATGAGCAGTTCTTC. Protein product: CASSLREHNEQFF. The genes are TRBV7-2 and TRBJ2-1; a possible D gene is TRBD2 (6 bases). The CDR3 runs to 13 residues. Germline CDR1 and CDR2: SGHTA and FQGNSA. Trimming pared 5 bases from V and 5 bases from J, leaving 10 bases between.

V and J are TRBV11-2 and TRBJ2-2, with TRBD2 matching over 8 bases. The germline V gene has CDR1 SGHAT and CDR2 FQNNGV. The CDR3 covers 17 residues. V shed 2 bases and J 4 bases; nucleotides not matched to a gene: 9. The CDR3 reads CASSLNPQRGSTGELFF. CDR3 coding DNA: TGTGCCAGCAGCTTAAATCCCCAGCGGGGGAGCACCGGGGAGCTGTTTTTT.

The chain has TRBV6-5 and TRBJ2-1, with 14 bases that match TRBD2. The CDR3 length is 15 residues. From germline, CDR1 is MNHEY and CDR2 SVGAGI. V gave up 6 bases and J gave up 9 bases; unmatched junction bases: 7. CDR3 bases: TGTGCCAGCAGCGTCGGGACTAGCGGGAGAGGTGAGCAGTTCTTC. Protein: CASSVGTSGRGEQFF.